A single sample gave rise to the 26 T cell receptor beta chains below, sequenced in a study of beta chain features in type 1 diabetes (dated by TCRdb to the late 2010s). Library creation used the immunoSEQ multiplex PCR assay. The entire isolated RNA was reverse transcribed using the High Capacity cDNA Reverse Transcription Kit, and thus expressed TCRB transcripts were sequenced. Held by TCRdb, this immuneACCESS table contains in-frame sequences only and omits some clones. Under half of the omission traces to an unresolved V gene where checked; the cause of the rest is unknown. The sample records 450,000 to 600,000 clones, approximately 28% of which are singletons. Jointly, the top ten make up around 0.065% of the sample. Material for sequencing was naive CD4+ T cells from blood. In the paper's terms, the cell subset or site label means: true naive CD4+ T cells. These receptors all come from a man between 18 and 29 years old in good health.

This rearrangement joins TRBV7-9 to TRBJ2-3, with a tentative D call TRBD1 (6 bases). The CDR3 contains 17 residues. Germline V gene data show CDR1 as SEHNR and CDR2 as FQNEAQ (reference sequence). V was pared by 1 base and J by 2 bases, with 16 bases between. CDR3 loop: CASSLGRPGVITDTQYF. CDR3 sequence (DNA): TGTGCCAGCAGCTTAGGACGGCCAGGGGTAATCACAGATACGCAGTATTTT.

The chain combines TRBV11-3 with TRBJ2-3, with 7 positions matching TRBD1. V shed 4 bases, J shed 2 bases, and the junction held 6 bases outside the gene matches. From germline, CDR1 is SGHNT and CDR2 YENEEA. The CDR3 is made up of 15 amino acids. The CDR3 DNA reads as TGTGCCAGCAGCTCCCCGGGACAGCACACAGATACGCAGTATTTT. Translating gives CASSSPGQHTDTQYF.

This clone turned up a few times. The chain has TRBV29-1 and TRBJ2-1; D perhaps matches TRBD1 (5 bases). The CDR3 has 14 amino acids. Looked up from germline, CDR1 is SQVTM and CDR2 is ANQGSEA. Trimming removed 3 bases at V and 3 bases at J, with 12 bases between. CDR3 DNA sequence: TGCAGCGTTGAGTTAGGGGATGGCTACAATGAGCAGTTCTTC. Protein: CSVELGDGYNEQFF.

V usage is TRBV7-2 and J usage is TRBJ2-7; TRBD2 matches 7 bases. The CDR3 runs to 14 residues. Germline V CDR1 and CDR2: SGHTA, FQGNSA. DNA of the CDR3: TGTGCGAGCGGGGCCAGGACGATATCCTACGAGCAGTACTTC. Its protein product is CASGARTISYEQYF.

This chain links TRBV6-6 with TRBJ1-2, with a weak D call TRBD1 (6 bases). This CDR3 spans 14 amino acids. Trimming cost V 2 bases and J 2 bases, with 9 bases left between them. Germline CDR1 is MNHNY and CDR2 is SVGAGI (reference sequence). In DNA, the CDR3 is TGTGCCAGCAGTTACCGGGACACGAACTATGGCTACACCTTC. Its protein product is CASSYRDTNYGYTF.

The CDR3 DNA reads as TGCGCCAGCAGCCAAGATGGCCTAGCGGGAGCCCAACGATCCTACAATGAGCAGTTCTTC. Protein: CASSQDGLAGAQRSYNEQFF. This chain links TRBV4-3 with TRBJ2-1, with 10 bases fitting TRBD2. The germline V gene encodes CDR1 LGHNA and CDR2 YSLEER. After removal of 0 bases from V and 1 base from J, the junction contained 12 bases not matched to a gene. The CDR3 spans 20 residues.

V usage is TRBV30 and J usage is TRBJ1-5; 8 nucleotides match TRBD1. With 3 bases clipped from V and 6 bases from J, the junction kept 4 bases outside the gene matches. The CDR3 totals 13 residues. Germline lookup yields CDR1 GTSNPN and CDR2 SVGIG (reference sequence). The CDR3 coding sequence is TGTGCCTGGAGGGACAGGGAGGGTCAGCCCCAGCATTTT. Amino acid sequence: CAWRDREGQPQHF. Using reference TRBV30 and TRBJ1-5 for the parts outside the CDR3, the full variable domain is SQTIHQWPATLVQPVGSPLSLECTVEGTSNPNLYWYRQAAGRGLQLLFYSVGIGQISSEVPQNLSASRPQDRQFILSSKKLLLSDSGFYLCAWRDREGQPQHFGDGTRLSIL.

The V call is TRBV6-5, the J call TRBJ2-7; TRBD1 matches at 9 bases. The J segment lost 3 bases and the V segment lost 6 bases, leaving 6 bases of the junction unmatched. The germline gives CDR1 MNHEY, CDR2 SVGAGI. The CDR3 is made up of 14 amino acids. The CDR3 protein is CASRPGQGLYEQYF. CDR3 DNA: TGTGCCAGCAGACCGGGACAGGGCCTCTACGAGCAGTACTTC.

V usage is TRBV29-1 and J usage is TRBJ2-5; TRBD2 is a possible D gene (6 bases). Matching the DNA end better, TRBJ2-7 makes the J call doubtful. Germline V gives CDR1 SQVTM, CDR2 ANQGSEA. This CDR3 has 11 residues. The CDR3 sequence is CSVVGGHEQYF. As DNA, the CDR3 is TGCAGCGTTGTCGGGGGACACGAGCAGTACTTC.

Only a few counts were recorded for this clone. The J gene is TRBJ2-7, the V gene TRBV9; D call uncertain. CDR3 length: 11 residues. V gave up 3 bases and J gave up 3 bases, with 4 bases separating them. Per germline, CDR1 SGDLS and CDR2 YYNGEE. The CDR3 DNA sequence: TGTGCCAGCAGCGGCTACTACGAGCAGTACTTC. Translating it yields CASSGYYEQYF.

This clone was detected only a few times. The rearrangement links TRBV7-9 to TRBJ2-5; the match to TRBD2 covers 7 bases. This CDR3 is built from 15 residues. CDR1 and CDR2 (germline): SEHNR, FQNEAQ (reference sequence). The ends lost 4 bases at V and 1 base at J; junction bases unmatched: 6. The CDR3 DNA is TGTGCCAGCAGCTCCTCCCCTAGCGGCCAAGAGACCCAGTACTTC. Encoded protein: CASSSSPSGQETQYF.

The rearrangement uses TRBV14 and TRBJ2-3; TRBD2 matches 9 bases. J gave up 8 bases and V 1 base, and 10 bases lay outside the gene matches. Germline V gene data show CDR1 as SGHDN and CDR2 as FVKESK. CDR3 length: 16 amino acids. The CDR3 is CASSQAGGRASATQYF. Written as DNA, the CDR3 is TGTGCCAGCAGCCAAGCGGGCGGGAGGGCCTCGGCTACGCAGTATTTT.

The chain recombines TRBV15 with TRBJ2-1; TRBD2 aligns across 10 bases. The CDR3 is 17 amino acids. In germline, CDR1 is LNHNV, CDR2 YYDKDF (reference sequence). Trimming at V came to 2 bases and at J to 1 base, leaving 5 bases not matched to a gene. For the CDR3, the DNA is TGTGCCACCAGCAGAAGACTAGCGGGTATGTCCTACAATGAGCAGTTCTTC. Translated: CATSRRLAGMSYNEQFF.

This chain joins TRBV2 and TRBJ2-1; 10 bases are a match to TRBD2. The ends lost 5 bases at V and 6 bases at J; junction bases unmatched: 7. Germline V gene sequence: CDR1 SNHLY, CDR2 FYNNEI. This CDR3 has 15 residues. CDR3 amino acids: CASSLPSGRLNEQFF. The CDR3 DNA reads as TGTGCCAGCAGTCTCCCTAGCGGGAGACTCAATGAGCAGTTCTTC.

J is TRBJ2-5 and V is TRBV15, with D uncertain. With 1 base removed from V and 2 bases from J, the gap between germline ends came to 17 bases. CDR3 length equals 17 residues. Per germline, CDR1 LNHNV and CDR2 YYDKDF (reference sequence). The CDR3 here is CATSRGYSSRRQETQYF. The CDR3 nucleotides read TGTGCCACCAGCAGAGGCTATTCGAGCCGACGGCAAGAGACCCAGTACTTC.

This clone is a singleton in its sample. This same CDR3 is encoded by further DNA sequences in the sample. The chain is built from TRBV29-1 and TRBJ2-4; tentatively, D is TRBD1 (5 bases). The CDR3 length is 12 residues. The germline V gene encodes CDR1 SQVTM and CDR2 ANQGSEA. Trimming took off 7 bases at V and 1 base at J, with 8 bases between the two ends. The chain's CDR3 is CSGGSAKNIQYF. The CDR3 DNA reads TGCAGCGGGGGCTCGGCCAAAAACATTCAGTACTTC.

This clone was picked up a small number of times. The chain has TRBV30 and TRBJ2-7; D is possibly TRBD1 (6 bases). The CDR3 runs to 12 residues. V was pared by 3 bases and J by 0 bases, with 6 bases between. In germline, CDR1 is GTSNPN, CDR2 SVGIG (reference sequence). CDR3 in amino acids: CAWSRGSYEQYF. As DNA, the CDR3 is TGTGCCTGGAGCAGGGGCTCCTACGAGCAGTACTTC.

This clone has just a few counts. This chain connects TRBV25-1 to TRBJ2-7, with 9 bases lining up with TRBD1. Germline V gene lookup returns CDR1 MGHDK and CDR2 SYGVNS. This CDR3 has 18 residues. V shed 4 bases and J 1 base; nucleotides not matched to a gene: 14. DNA for the CDR3: TGTGCCAGCAGTGCCGCCGGGACAGGGAAGGGACATTCCTACGAGCAGTACTTC. Translating it yields CASSAAGTGKGHSYEQYF.

The chain links TRBV4-2 to TRBJ1-5; D unclear. CDR3 size: 15 residues. From germline, CDR1 is LGHNA and CDR2 YNFKEQ. The ends were cut back, 1 base at V and 0 bases at J, with 7 bases in the middle. CDR3: CASSQVGDSNQPQHF. Here the CDR3 DNA reads TGTGCCAGCAGCCAAGTCGGGGATAGCAATCAGCCCCAGCATTTT.

The chain employs TRBV7-3 and TRBJ2-1, with unresolved D. Germline V lookup: CDR1 SGHTA, CDR2 FQGTGA. There are 12 residues in the CDR3. V gave up 5 bases and J gave up 10 bases, with 12 bases separating them. The CDR3 reads CASSPAGSEQFF. In DNA, the CDR3 is TGTGCCAGCAGCCCCGCAGGTAGCGAGCAGTTCTTC.

Remarks on this clone: Other DNA sequences in this sample translate to the same CDR3. V usage is TRBV18 and J usage is TRBJ2-5; D might be TRBD1 or TRBD2, each matching 5 bases. Germline loops: CDR1 KGHSH, CDR2 LQKENI. The CDR3 is made up of 14 amino acids. V was shortened by 2 bases and J by 2 bases, with 9 bases between the two germline ends. DNA for the CDR3: TGTGCCAGCTCACCAAGGGACGGACAAGAGACCCAGTACTTC. Protein sequence: CASSPRDGQETQYF.

The V call is TRBV18, the J call TRBJ2-7, with D perhaps matching TRBD1 (5 bases). The CDR3 extends over 12 amino acids. Trimming cost V 6 bases and J 4 bases, with 10 bases left between them. Looked up from germline, CDR1 is KGHSH and CDR2 is LQKENI. CDR3 in DNA: TGTGCCAGCTCCCAAGACAGATACGAGCAGTACTTC. Amino acids: CASSQDRYEQYF.

This clone was counted between two and nine times. The genes are TRBV7-2 and TRBJ2-5; D may be TRBD1 (6 bases). The CDR3 loop spans 13 amino acids. Germline CDR1 reads SGHTA; CDR2 reads FQGNSA. V dropped 6 bases and J dropped 5 bases, with 13 bases sitting between them. The chain's CDR3 is CASRRDKGETQYF. DNA for the CDR3: TGTGCCAGCAGGAGGGACAAGGGGGAGACCCAGTACTTC.

Only a few counts were recorded for this clone. This rearrangement joins TRBV5-1 to TRBJ2-7; 9 bases line up with TRBD1. Germline V gives CDR1 SGHRS, CDR2 YFSETQ. J gave up 1 base and V 1 base, and 6 bases lay outside the gene matches. The CDR3 sequence is 16 residues long. The CDR3 nucleotides are TGCGCCAGCAGCTTGCCGGGACAGGGAATGTCCTACGAGCAGTACTTC. Translation gives CASSLPGQGMSYEQYF. Combining the CDR3 with reference TRBV5-1 and TRBJ2-7 gives the whole variable domain KAGVTQTPRYLIKTRGQQVTLSCSPISGHRSVSWYQQTPGQGLQFLFEYFSETQRNKGNFPGRFSGRQFSNSRSEMNVSTLELGDSALYLCASSLPGQGMSYEQYFGPGTRLTVT.

This clone was detected a few times. CDR3 amino acids: CASSSGEVGQETQYF. Here the CDR3 DNA reads TGCGCCAGCAGCTCCGGAGAGGTGGGACAAGAGACCCAGTACTTC. The gene calls are TRBV5-1 and TRBJ2-5; D gene uncertain. Germline CDR1 SGHRS, CDR2 YFSETQ. The CDR3 spans 15 residues. Trimming shortened V by 3 bases and J by 2 bases, and 14 bases separated the two germline ends.

This clone showed up just a few times. V and J are TRBV7-9 and TRBJ1-3; no clear D. V shed 6 bases and J shed 0 bases, with 6 bases lying between them. CDR1 and CDR2 from the germline V gene are SEHNR and FQNEAQ (reference sequence). This CDR3 has 13 amino acids. The CDR3 protein is CASRGSSGNTIYF. The CDR3 bases are TGTGCCAGCAGGGGCAGCTCTGGAAACACCATATATTTT. The full variable domain, its missing parts supplied by reference TRBV7-9 and TRBJ1-3, is DTGVSQNPRHKITKRGQNVTFRCDPISEHNRLYWYRQTLGQGPEFLTYFQNEAQLEKSRLLSDRFSAERPKGSFSTLEIQRTEQGDSAMYLCASRGSSGNTIYFGEGSWLTVV.